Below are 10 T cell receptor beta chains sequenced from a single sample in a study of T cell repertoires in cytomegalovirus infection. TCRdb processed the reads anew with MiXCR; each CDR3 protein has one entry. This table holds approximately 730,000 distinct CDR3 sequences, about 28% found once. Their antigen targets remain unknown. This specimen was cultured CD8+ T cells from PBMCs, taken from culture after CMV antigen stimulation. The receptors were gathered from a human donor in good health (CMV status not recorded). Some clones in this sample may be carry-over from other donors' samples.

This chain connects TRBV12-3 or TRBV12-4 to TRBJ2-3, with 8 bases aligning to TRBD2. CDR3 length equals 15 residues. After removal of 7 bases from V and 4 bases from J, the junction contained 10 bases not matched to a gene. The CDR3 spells CASTLAGGTPDTQYF. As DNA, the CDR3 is TGTGCCAGCACCCTCGCGGGGGGAACCCCAGATACGCAGTATTTT.

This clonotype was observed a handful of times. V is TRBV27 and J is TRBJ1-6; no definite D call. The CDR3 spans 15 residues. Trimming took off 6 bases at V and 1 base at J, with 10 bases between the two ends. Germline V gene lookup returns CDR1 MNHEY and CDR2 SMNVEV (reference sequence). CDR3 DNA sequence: TGTGCCAGCAGCTCGTCTTGGTCCTATAATTCACCCCTCCACTTT. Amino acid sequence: CASSSSWSYNSPLHF.

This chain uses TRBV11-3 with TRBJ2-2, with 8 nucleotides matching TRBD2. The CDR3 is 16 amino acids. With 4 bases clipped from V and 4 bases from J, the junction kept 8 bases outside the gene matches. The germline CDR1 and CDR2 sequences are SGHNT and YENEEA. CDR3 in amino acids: CASSSVRGEGTGELFF. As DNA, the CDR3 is TGTGCCAGCAGCTCGGTGCGGGGGGAGGGCACCGGGGAGCTGTTTTTT. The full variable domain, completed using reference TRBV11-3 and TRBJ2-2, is EAGVVQSPRYKIIEKKQPVAFWCNPISGHNTLYWYLQNLGQGPELLIRYENEEAVDDSQLPKDRFSAERLKGVDSTLKIQPAELGDSAVYLCASSSVRGEGTGELFFGEGSRLTVL.

CDR3 bases: TGTGCCAGCAGCTTAAATACACAGGGGGTCTTGTCCTACGAGCAGTACTTC. Translating gives CASSLNTQGVLSYEQYF. This chain uses TRBV11-2 with TRBJ2-7; 8 nucleotides line up with TRBD1. CDR3 size: 17 residues. In germline, CDR1 is SGHAT, CDR2 FQNNGV. V was pared by 2 bases and J by 1 base, with 10 bases of the junction left unmatched.

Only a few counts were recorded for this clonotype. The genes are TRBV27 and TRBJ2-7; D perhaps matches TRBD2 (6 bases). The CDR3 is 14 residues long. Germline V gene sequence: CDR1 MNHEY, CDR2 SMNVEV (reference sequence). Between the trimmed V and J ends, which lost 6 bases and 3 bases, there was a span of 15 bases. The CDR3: CASSLTGGFYEQYF. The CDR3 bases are TGTGCCAGCAGCCTGACCGGGGGTTTCTACGAGCAGTACTTC.

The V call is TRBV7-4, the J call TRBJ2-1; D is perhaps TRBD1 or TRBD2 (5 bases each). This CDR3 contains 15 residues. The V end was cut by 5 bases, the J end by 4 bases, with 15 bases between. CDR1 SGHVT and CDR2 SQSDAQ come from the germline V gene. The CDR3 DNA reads TGTGCCAGCAGCCGGGGCAGCGGAGCGTACAATGAGCAGTTCTTC. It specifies CASSRGSGAYNEQFF.

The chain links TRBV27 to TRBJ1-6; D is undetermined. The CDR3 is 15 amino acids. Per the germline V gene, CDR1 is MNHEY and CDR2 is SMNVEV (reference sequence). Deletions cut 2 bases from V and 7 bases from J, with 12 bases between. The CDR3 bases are TGTGCCAGCAGTTTAACGGGAGGTATGAATTCACCCCTCCACTTT. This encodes CASSLTGGMNSPLHF.

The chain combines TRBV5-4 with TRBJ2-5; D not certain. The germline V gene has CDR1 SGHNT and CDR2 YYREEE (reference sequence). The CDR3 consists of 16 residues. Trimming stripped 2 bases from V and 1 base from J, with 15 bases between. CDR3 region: CASSLPEEDGQETQYF. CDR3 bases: TGTGCCAGCAGCTTACCTGAGGAAGACGGCCAAGAGACCCAGTACTTC.

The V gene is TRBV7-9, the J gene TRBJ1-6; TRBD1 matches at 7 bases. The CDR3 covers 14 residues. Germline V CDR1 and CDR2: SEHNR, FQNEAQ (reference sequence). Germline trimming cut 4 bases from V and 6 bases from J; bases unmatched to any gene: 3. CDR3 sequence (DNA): TGTGCCAGCAGCTCCGGGGACAGTAATTCACCCCTCCACTTT. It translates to CASSSGDSNSPLHF.

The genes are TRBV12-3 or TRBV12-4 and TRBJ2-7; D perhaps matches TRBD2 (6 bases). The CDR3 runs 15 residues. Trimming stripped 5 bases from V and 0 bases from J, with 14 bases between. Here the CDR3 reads CASSGGESPSYEQYV. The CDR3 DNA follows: TGTGCCAGCAGTGGAGGGGAGTCCCCCTCCTACGAGCAGTACGTC.